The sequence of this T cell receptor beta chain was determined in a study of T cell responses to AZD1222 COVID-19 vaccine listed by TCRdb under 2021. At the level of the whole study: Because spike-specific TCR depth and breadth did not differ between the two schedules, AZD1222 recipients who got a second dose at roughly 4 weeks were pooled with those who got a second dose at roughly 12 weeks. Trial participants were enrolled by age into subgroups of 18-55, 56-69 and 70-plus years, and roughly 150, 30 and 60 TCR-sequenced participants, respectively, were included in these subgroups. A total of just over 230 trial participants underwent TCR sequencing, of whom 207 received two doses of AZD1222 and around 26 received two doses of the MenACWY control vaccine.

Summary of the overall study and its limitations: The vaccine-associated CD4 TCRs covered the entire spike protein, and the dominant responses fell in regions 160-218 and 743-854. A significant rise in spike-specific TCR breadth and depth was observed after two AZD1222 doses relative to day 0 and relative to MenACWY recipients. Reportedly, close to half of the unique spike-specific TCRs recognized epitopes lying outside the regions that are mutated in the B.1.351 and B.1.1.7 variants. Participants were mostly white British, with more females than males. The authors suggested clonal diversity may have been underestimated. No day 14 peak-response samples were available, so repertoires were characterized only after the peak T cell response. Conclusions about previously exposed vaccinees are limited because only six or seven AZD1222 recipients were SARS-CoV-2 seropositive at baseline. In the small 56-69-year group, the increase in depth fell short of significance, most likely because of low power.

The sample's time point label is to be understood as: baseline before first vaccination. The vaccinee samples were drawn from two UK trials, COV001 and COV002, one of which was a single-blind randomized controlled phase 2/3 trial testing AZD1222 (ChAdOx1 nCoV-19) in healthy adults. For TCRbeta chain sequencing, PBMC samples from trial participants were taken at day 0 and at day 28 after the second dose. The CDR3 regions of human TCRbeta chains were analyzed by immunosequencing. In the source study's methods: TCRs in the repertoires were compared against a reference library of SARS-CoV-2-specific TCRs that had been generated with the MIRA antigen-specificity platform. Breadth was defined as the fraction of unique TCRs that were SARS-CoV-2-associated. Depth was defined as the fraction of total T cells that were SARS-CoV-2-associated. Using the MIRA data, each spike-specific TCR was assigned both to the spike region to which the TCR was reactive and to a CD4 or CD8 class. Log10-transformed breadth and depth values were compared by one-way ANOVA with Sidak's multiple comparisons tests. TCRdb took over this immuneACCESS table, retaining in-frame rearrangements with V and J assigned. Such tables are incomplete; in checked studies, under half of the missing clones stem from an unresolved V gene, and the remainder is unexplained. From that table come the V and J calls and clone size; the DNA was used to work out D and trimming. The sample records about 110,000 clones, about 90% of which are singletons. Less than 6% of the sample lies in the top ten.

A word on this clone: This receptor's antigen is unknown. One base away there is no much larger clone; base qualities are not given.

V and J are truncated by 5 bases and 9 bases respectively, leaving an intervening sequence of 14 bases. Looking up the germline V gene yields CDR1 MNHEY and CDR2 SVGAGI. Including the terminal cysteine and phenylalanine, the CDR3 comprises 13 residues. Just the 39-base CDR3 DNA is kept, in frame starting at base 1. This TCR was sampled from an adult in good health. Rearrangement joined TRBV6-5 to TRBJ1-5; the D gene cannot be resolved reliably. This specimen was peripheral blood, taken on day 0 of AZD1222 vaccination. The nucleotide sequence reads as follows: TGTGCCAGCAGTACGGACGGACCGGCGCCCCAGCATTTT. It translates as CASSTDGPAPQHF.